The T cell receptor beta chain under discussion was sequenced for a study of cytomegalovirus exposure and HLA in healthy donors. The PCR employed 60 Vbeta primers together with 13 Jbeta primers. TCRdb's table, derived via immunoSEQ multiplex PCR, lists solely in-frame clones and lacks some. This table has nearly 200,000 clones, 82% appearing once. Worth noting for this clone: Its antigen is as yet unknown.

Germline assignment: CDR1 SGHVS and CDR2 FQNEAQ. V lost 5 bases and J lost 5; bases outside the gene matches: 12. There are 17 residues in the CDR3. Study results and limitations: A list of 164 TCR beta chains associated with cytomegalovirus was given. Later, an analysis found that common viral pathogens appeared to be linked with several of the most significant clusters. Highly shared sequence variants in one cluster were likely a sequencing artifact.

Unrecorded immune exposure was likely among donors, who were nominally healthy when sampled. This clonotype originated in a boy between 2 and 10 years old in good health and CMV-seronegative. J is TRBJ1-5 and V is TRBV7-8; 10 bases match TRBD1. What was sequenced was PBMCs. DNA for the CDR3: TGTGCCAGCAGCCCCCGAAGGGACAGGGGCTTCGATCAGCCCCAGCATTTT. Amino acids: CASSPRRDRGFDQPQHF.